These 32 T cell receptor beta chains share one sample of origin, sequenced in a study of immune cell composition in non-small cell lung cancer. Normal lung was taken at the farthest possible site, at least 3 cm from tumour. Measured with immunoSEQ multiplex PCR; TCRdb has only the in-frame clones, and not every one. Altogether around 6,600 clones are present, 82% being singletons, with the ten largest covering over 7%. Sequenced: non-adjacent lung tissue. The receptors derive from a human donor with non-small cell lung cancer.

V usage is TRBV5-1 and J usage is TRBJ2-7; 11 bases are shared with TRBD1. CDR1 SGHRS and CDR2 YFSETQ come from the germline V gene. The CDR3 consists of 14 residues. V trimming: 3 bases; J trimming: 4 bases; junction bases outside the gene matches: 3. The CDR3 coding sequence is TGCGCCAGCAGCTCCGGGACAGGGGGTTACGAGCAGTACTTC. Translated: CASSSGTGGYEQYF.

The chain has TRBV4-3 and TRBJ1-6; the D gene is possibly TRBD1 (6 bases). V dropped 1 base and J dropped 7 bases, with 14 bases sitting between them. The CDR3 is made up of 16 amino acids. CDR1 is LGHNA and CDR2 is YSLEER in the germline V gene. This CDR3 reads CASSQALGGWNSPLHF. The CDR3 nucleotides read TGCGCCAGCAGCCAAGCGCTAGGGGGTTGGAATTCACCCCTCCACTTT.

The CDR3 here is CASRQRESYEQYF. CDR3 in DNA: TGTGCCAGCCGGCAGCGGGAGAGCTACGAGCAGTACTTC. The chain couples TRBV6-5 to TRBJ2-7, with TRBD2 matching 8 bases. V lost 8 bases to trimming and J lost 3 bases; unmatched junction nucleotides: 6. The length of the CDR3 is 13 residues. Germline CDR1 MNHEY, CDR2 SVGAGI.

This chain links TRBV6-1 with TRBJ2-1, with a tentative D call TRBD2 (6 bases). The germline V and J ends were trimmed by 5 bases and 3 bases, with 14 bases remaining between them. Germline values: CDR1 MNHNS, CDR2 SASEGT. CDR3 length equals 15 residues. The CDR3 DNA is TGTGCCAGCAGTTGGAGCGGGCCGAGCTACAATGAGCAGTTCTTC. As protein: CASSWSGPSYNEQFF.

This chain uses TRBV18 with TRBJ1-4; the D is unclear. This CDR3 region has 16 residues. Germline-derived CDR1 and CDR2 are KGHSH and LQKENI. The ends were cut back, 6 bases at V and 5 bases at J, with 19 bases in the middle. The CDR3 region has the DNA TGTGCCAGCTCTACCAGGCAACCAGCTTCGAATGAAAAACTGTTTTTT. Translated, it gives CASSTRQPASNEKLFF.

The rearrangement uses TRBV30 and TRBJ1-1; D possibly corresponds to TRBD1 (6 bases). The ends were cut back, 2 bases at V and 3 bases at J, with 10 bases in the middle. This CDR3 is 13 amino acids long. From germline, CDR1 is GTSNPN and CDR2 SVGIG (reference sequence). CDR3 nucleotides: TGTGCCTGGAGTCGGGACACACACACTGAAGCTTTCTTT. It codes for CAWSRDTHTEAFF.

CDR3 DNA: TGTGCCAGCAGCTTTCTAGCGGGAGGGGTCGGCGGGGAGCTGTTTTTT. Translated, it gives CASSFLAGGVGGELFF. The chain uses TRBV7-3 and TRBJ2-2; 12 bases match TRBD2. Germline values: CDR1 SGHTA, CDR2 FQGTGA. The trim removed 3 bases at V and 7 bases at J, leaving 6 bases unmatched. This CDR3 comprises 16 residues.

The chain combines TRBV6-1 with TRBJ1-2, with 7 bases aligning to TRBD1. Unmatched junction bases numbered 10, after V lost 6 bases and J lost 6 bases. The CDR3 spans 14 residues. Germline assignment: CDR1 MNHNS and CDR2 SASEGT. CDR3 DNA: TGTGCCAGCAGACACCCGACAGGGAATCATGGCTACACCTTC. It specifies CASRHPTGNHGYTF.

This clone is a singleton in its sample. The gene calls are TRBV7-9 and TRBJ1-5; 8 nucleotides align to TRBD1. The CDR3 sequence is 18 residues long. CDR1 SEHNR and CDR2 FQNEAQ come from the germline V gene (reference sequence). With V trimmed by 1 base and J by 4 bases, 12 bases remained unmatched. The CDR3 loop reads CASSLVVVTGGENQPQHF. The CDR3 DNA reads as TGTGCCAGCAGCTTAGTCGTGGTCACAGGGGGAGAGAATCAGCCCCAGCATTTT.

This clone was counted a few times. The chain recombines TRBV7-3 with TRBJ2-6; 11 nucleotides line up with TRBD1. There are 19 residues in the CDR3. Germline CDR1 reads SGHTA; CDR2 reads FQGTGA. Trimming at V came to 4 bases and at J to 3 bases, leaving 11 bases not matched to a gene. The CDR3 region has the DNA TGTGCCAGCAGCTCCTCCCCTGGACAGGGGGCAGGTGGGGCCAACGTCCTGACTTTC. Translation: CASSSSPGQGAGGANVLTF.

The chain recombines TRBV6-1 with TRBJ1-3, with D hard to call. The CDR3 loop spans 15 amino acids. Trimming cost V 7 bases and J 0 bases, with 13 bases left between them. The germline V gene has CDR1 MNHNS and CDR2 SASEGT. The CDR3 protein is CASTMKRGSGNTIYF. For the CDR3, the DNA is TGTGCCAGCACCATGAAGAGAGGCTCTGGAAACACCATATATTTT.

This clone was seen just once. CDR3 nucleotides: TGTGCCAGCAGTTCCGGAGTGGCCTCTGGGGCCAACGTCCTGACTTTC. This translates into CASSSGVASGANVLTF. The J gene is TRBJ2-6, the V gene TRBV28; no definite D call. Trimming cost V 4 bases and J 0 bases, with 10 bases left between them. CDR1 is MDHEN and CDR2 is SYDVKM in the germline V gene. The CDR3 runs to 16 residues.

This chain links TRBV10-2 with TRBJ2-2; 9 bases line up with TRBD2. CDR1 and CDR2 (germline): WSHSY, SAAADI. Losses at the gene ends were 2 bases for V and 3 bases for J; bases not matched to a gene: 7. There are 17 residues in the CDR3. CDR3 in amino acids: CASSEPYSGGYTGELFF. As DNA, the CDR3 is TGCGCCAGCAGTGAGCCGTATAGCGGGGGATACACCGGGGAGCTGTTTTTT.

This chain links TRBV7-9 with TRBJ2-3, with TRBD2 identical over 9 bases. Looked up from germline, CDR1 is SEHNR and CDR2 is FQNEAQ (reference sequence). V dropped 0 bases and J dropped 4; count of bases not matched to a gene: 2. This CDR3 is 15 amino acids long. As DNA, the CDR3 is TGTGCCAGCAGCTTAGCGGCGGGAGGGCCAGATACGCAGTATTTT. It encodes CASSLAAGGPDTQYF.

This chain connects TRBV19 to TRBJ2-7; D is possibly TRBD2 (6 bases). The germline V gene encodes CDR1 LNHDA and CDR2 SQIVND (reference sequence). CDR3 length equals 15 residues. Between the trimmed V and J ends, which lost 3 bases and 2 bases, there was a span of 14 bases. The CDR3, as DNA: TGTGCCAGTAGTATTCGTGCCGGGGGAACCTACGAGCAGTACTTC. Translation: CASSIRAGGTYEQYF.

The chain recombines TRBV19 with TRBJ2-7; D possibly corresponds to TRBD1 (6 bases). Germline assignment: CDR1 LNHDA and CDR2 SQIVND (reference sequence). The V end was cut by 6 bases, the J end by 0 bases, with 15 bases between. This CDR3 has 15 amino acids. The CDR3 sequence: CASSVDRRSSYEQYF. The DNA of the CDR3 is TGTGCCAGTAGCGTGGACAGAAGGAGCTCCTACGAGCAGTACTTC.

The V gene is TRBV7-2, the J gene TRBJ2-2; D is uncertain. The CDR3 sequence is 13 residues long. Germline V lookup: CDR1 SGHTA, CDR2 FQGNSA. V was shortened by 4 bases and J by 6 bases, with 9 bases between the two germline ends. This CDR3 is CASSSNTAGELFF. DNA for the CDR3: TGTGCCAGCAGCTCAAATACTGCCGGGGAGCTGTTTTTT.

The chain recombines TRBV7-2 with TRBJ2-4; unclear D gene. V shed 8 bases and J shed 7 bases, with 6 bases lying between them. The CDR3 is made up of 10 amino acids. Germline-derived CDR1 and CDR2 are SGHTA and FQGNSA. CDR3 sequence (DNA): TGTGCCAGCGGCACGAACATTCAGTACTTC. Translating gives CASGTNIQYF.

The genes are TRBV28 and TRBJ2-3; a possible D gene is TRBD1 (5 bases). This CDR3 has 14 residues. CDR1 is MDHEN and CDR2 is SYDVKM in the germline V gene. V was clipped by 3 bases and J by 1 base, with 8 bases between them. CDR3 nucleotides: TGTGCCAGCAGTTTCCAGGGTCGCACAGATACGCAGTATTTT. It yields the protein CASSFQGRTDTQYF.

The J gene is TRBJ2-7, the V gene TRBV5-6, with 7 bases fitting TRBD1. The CDR3 totals 17 residues. After removal of 0 bases from V and 0 bases from J, the junction contained 9 bases not matched to a gene. CDR1 SGHDT and CDR2 YYEEEE come from the germline V gene. The CDR3 sequence is CASSLVPQGQSSYEQYF. The CDR3 bases are TGTGCCAGCAGCTTGGTGCCCCAGGGACAGAGCTCCTACGAGCAGTACTTC. The variable domain in full, completed from reference TRBV5-6 and TRBJ2-7, reads DAGVTQSPTHLIKTRGQQVTLRCSPKSGHDTVSWYQQALGQGPQFIFQYYEEEERQRGNFPDRFSGHQFPNYSSELNVNALLLGDSALYLCASSLVPQGQSSYEQYFGPGTRLTVT.

V and J are TRBV7-2 and TRBJ2-7; a possible D gene is TRBD2 (6 bases). There are 15 residues in the CDR3. From germline, CDR1 is SGHTA and CDR2 FQGNSA. V lost 1 base and J lost 4, with 14 bases in between. The CDR3: CASSLGDGGLYEQYF. CDR3 sequence (DNA): TGTGCCAGCAGCTTAGGGGACGGGGGTTTATACGAGCAGTACTTC.

This clone turned up a few times. The chain combines TRBV5-4 with TRBJ2-7; 7 nucleotides line up with TRBD1. The germline V gene encodes CDR1 SGHNT and CDR2 YYREEE (reference sequence). The length of the CDR3 is 16 residues. V dropped 0 bases and J dropped 1; count of bases not matched to a gene: 7. CDR3 coding DNA: TGTGCCAGCAGCTTGGAGGGGGCAGGGAAGTCCTACGAGCAGTACTTC. It specifies CASSLEGAGKSYEQYF.

The CDR3 sequence is CASSPPPSGEAPYNEQFF. The CDR3 DNA follows: TGTGCCAGCTCACCACCCCCTAGCGGAGAAGCTCCCTACAATGAGCAGTTCTTC. V usage is TRBV18 and J usage is TRBJ2-1, with 7 bases that match TRBD2. The germline gives CDR1 KGHSH, CDR2 LQKENI. The CDR3 extends over 18 amino acids. V dropped 0 bases and J dropped 2; count of bases not matched to a gene: 10.

This clone was counted once. CDR3 region: CASSPGLAGATDTQYF. CDR3 sequence (DNA): TGCGCCAGCAGCCCCGGACTAGCGGGGGCCACAGATACGCAGTATTTT. The chain is built from TRBV5-1 and TRBJ2-3; 13 bases are shared with TRBD2. V trimming: 4 bases; J trimming: 2 bases; junction bases outside the gene matches: 4. Germline V gene data show CDR1 as SGHRS and CDR2 as YFSETQ. This CDR3 spans 16 amino acids. The full variable domain, its missing parts supplied by reference TRBV5-1 and TRBJ2-3, is KAGVTQTPRYLIKTRGQQVTLSCSPISGHRSVSWYQQTPGQGLQFLFEYFSETQRNKGNFPGRFSGRQFSNSRSEMNVSTLELGDSALYLCASSPGLAGATDTQYFGPGTRLTVL.

This sequence joins TRBV7-2 and TRBJ2-3; D is unclear. The CDR3 contains 12 residues. V lost 2 bases and J lost 2, with 2 bases in between. Germline values: CDR1 SGHTA, CDR2 FQGNSA. The CDR3 sequence is CASSLHTDTQYF. The CDR3 DNA reads TGTGCCAGCAGCTTACACACAGATACGCAGTATTTT.

The chain carries TRBV27 and TRBJ2-3, with 12 bases identical to TRBD2. With 2 bases clipped from V and 4 bases from J, the junction kept 7 bases outside the gene matches. Germline assignment: CDR1 MNHEY and CDR2 SMNVEV (reference sequence). This CDR3 spans 17 amino acids. CDR3 residues: CASSLRTTSGRADTQYF. The CDR3 DNA follows: TGTGCCAGCAGTTTACGGACGACTAGCGGGAGAGCAGATACGCAGTATTTT.

The rearrangement uses TRBV4-1 and TRBJ2-1; the D gene is possibly TRBD2 (5 bases). Trimming removed 4 bases from V and 8 bases from J, with 12 bases in between. The CDR3 totals 13 residues. Germline V gene data show CDR1 as MGHRA and CDR2 as YSYEKL. CDR3 DNA: TGCGCCAGCAGCCCGCCTAGCATCGATGAGCAGTTCTTC. It specifies CASSPPSIDEQFF.

This clone was seen once. CDR3: CASRTTGYGANVLTF. CDR3 bases: TGTGCCAGTAGAACCACAGGGTATGGGGCCAACGTCCTGACTTTC. The chain carries TRBV19 and TRBJ2-6, with D possibly being TRBD1 (6 bases). This CDR3 region has 15 residues. Trimming removed 6 bases from V and 3 bases from J, with 12 bases in between. From germline, CDR1 is LNHDA and CDR2 SQIVND (reference sequence). Combining the CDR3 with reference TRBV19 and TRBJ2-6 gives the whole variable domain DGGITQSPKYLFRKEGQNVTLSCEQNLNHDAMYWYRQDPGQGLRLIYYSQIVNDFQKGDIAEGYSVSREKKESFPLTVTSAQKNPTAFYLCASRTTGYGANVLTFGAGSRLTVL.

The chain combines TRBV6-5 with TRBJ2-7; 9 bases fit TRBD1. Looked up from germline, CDR1 is MNHEY and CDR2 is SVGAGI. The CDR3 length is 15 residues. Germline trimming cut 3 bases from V and 3 bases from J; bases unmatched to any gene: 6. The CDR3 nucleotides are TGTGCCAGCAGTTATGGGACAGGGTGGAACTACGAGCAGTACTTC. Encoded protein: CASSYGTGWNYEQYF.

The gene calls are TRBV10-3 and TRBJ2-1; 13 bases match TRBD2. The germline gives CDR1 ENHRY, CDR2 SYGVKD. The CDR3 spans 18 residues. With V trimmed by 2 bases and J by 0 bases, 4 bases remained unmatched. The CDR3 nucleotides are TGTGCCATCAGTGAGCCGGGGACTAGCGGGGACTCCTACAATGAGCAGTTCTTC. Protein: CAISEPGTSGDSYNEQFF.

The chain employs TRBV30 and TRBJ2-7; TRBD2 matches 15 bases. J was trimmed by 6 bases and V by 5 bases; bases with no gene match: 11. The CDR3 has 16 amino acids. CDR1 is GTSNPN, CDR2 SVGIG, per germline (reference sequence). The CDR3 reads CAWGGSGLAGGSEQYF. For the CDR3, the DNA is TGTGCCTGGGGGGGGTCGGGACTAGCGGGAGGATCCGAGCAGTACTTC.

CDR3 nucleotides: TGTGCCAGTGATGGGCTAGCGGGAGGCGATGAGCAGTTCTTC. Translated: CASDGLAGGDEQFF. The chain joins TRBV30 to TRBJ2-1, with 11 bases fitting TRBD2. The V and J ends lost 8 bases and 8 bases, in that order; junction bases with no gene match: 11. The CDR3 has 14 residues. Germline values: CDR1 GTSNPN, CDR2 SVGIG (reference sequence).